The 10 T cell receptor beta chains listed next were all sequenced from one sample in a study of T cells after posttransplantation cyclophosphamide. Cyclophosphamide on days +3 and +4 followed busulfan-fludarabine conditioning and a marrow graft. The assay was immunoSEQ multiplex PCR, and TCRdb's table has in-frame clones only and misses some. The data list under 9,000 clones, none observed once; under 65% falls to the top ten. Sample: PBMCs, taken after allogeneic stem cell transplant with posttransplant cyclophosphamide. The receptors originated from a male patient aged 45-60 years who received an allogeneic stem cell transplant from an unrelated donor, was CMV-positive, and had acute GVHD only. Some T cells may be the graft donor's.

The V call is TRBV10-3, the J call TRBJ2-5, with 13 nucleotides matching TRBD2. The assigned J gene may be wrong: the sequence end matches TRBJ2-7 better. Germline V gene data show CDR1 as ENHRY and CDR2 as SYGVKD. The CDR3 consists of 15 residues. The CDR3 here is CAITQGLAGVYEQYF. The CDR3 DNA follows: TGTGCCATCACCCAAGGACTAGCGGGAGTATACGAGCAGTACTTC.

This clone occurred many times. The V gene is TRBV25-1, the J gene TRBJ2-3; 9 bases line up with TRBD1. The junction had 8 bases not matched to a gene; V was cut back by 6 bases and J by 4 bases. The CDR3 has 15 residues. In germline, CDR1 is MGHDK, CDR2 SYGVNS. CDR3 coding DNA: TGTGCCAGCAGGAGGACAGGGGTATGGCCAGATACGCAGTATTTT. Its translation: CASRRTGVWPDTQYF.

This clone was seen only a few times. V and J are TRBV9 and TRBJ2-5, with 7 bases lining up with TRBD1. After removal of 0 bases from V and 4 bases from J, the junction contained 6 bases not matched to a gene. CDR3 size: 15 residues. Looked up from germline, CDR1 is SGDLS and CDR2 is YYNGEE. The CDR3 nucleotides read TGTGCCAGCAGCGTAGGAGGGGGCGCGGGAGAGACCCAGTACTTC. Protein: CASSVGGGAGETQYF.

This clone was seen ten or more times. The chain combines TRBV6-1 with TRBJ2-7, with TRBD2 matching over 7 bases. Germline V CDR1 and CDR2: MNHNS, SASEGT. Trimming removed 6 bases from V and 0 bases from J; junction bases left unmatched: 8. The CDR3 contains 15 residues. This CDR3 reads CASSGGTLSSYEQYF. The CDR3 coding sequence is TGTGCCAGCAGCGGGGGGACGCTTAGCTCCTACGAGCAGTACTTC.

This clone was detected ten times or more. DNA of the CDR3: TGCGCCAGCAGCTTATTAGGGGCCCCTAATGAAAAACTGTTTTTT. Its protein product is CASSLLGAPNEKLFF. The V gene is TRBV5-1, the J gene TRBJ1-4, with a tentative D call TRBD1 (5 bases). Trimming pared 2 bases from V and 3 bases from J, leaving 11 bases between. Germline V lookup: CDR1 SGHRS, CDR2 YFSETQ. This CDR3 is 15 amino acids long.

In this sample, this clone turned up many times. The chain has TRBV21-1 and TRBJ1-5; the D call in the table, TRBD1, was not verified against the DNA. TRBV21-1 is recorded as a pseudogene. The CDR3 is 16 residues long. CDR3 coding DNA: TGTGCCAGCAGCGAACGGACAGGGTTGGGCAATCAGCCCCAGCATTTT. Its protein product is CASSERTGLGNQPQHF.

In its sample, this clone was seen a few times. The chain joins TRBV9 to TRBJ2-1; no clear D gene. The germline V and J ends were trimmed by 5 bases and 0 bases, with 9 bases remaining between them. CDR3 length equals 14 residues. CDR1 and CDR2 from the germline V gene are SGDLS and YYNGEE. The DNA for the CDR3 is TGTGCCAGCAGTTCAATGAGCTCCTACAATGAGCAGTTCTTC. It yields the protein CASSSMSSYNEQFF.

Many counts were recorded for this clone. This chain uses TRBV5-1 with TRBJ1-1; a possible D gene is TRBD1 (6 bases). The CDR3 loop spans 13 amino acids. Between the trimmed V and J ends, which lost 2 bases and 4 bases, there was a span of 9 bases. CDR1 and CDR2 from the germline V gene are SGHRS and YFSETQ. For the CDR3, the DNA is TGCGCCAGCAGCTTTCAGGGGATCACTGAAGCTTTCTTT. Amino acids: CASSFQGITEAFF.

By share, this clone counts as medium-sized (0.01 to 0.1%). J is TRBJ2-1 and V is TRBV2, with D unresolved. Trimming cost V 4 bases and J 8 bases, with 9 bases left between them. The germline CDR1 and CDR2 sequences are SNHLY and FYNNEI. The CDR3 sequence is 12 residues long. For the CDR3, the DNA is TGTGCCAGCAGTGCTAGATACTATGAGCAGTTCTTC. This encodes CASSARYYEQFF.

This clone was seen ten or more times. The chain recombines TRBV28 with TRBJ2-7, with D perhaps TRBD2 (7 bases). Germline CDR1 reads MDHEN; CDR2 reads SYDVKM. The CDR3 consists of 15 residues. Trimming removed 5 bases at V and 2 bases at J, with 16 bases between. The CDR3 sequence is CASSPRGAFPYEQYF. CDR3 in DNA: TGTGCCAGCAGTCCACGGGGGGCGTTCCCCTACGAGCAGTACTTC.